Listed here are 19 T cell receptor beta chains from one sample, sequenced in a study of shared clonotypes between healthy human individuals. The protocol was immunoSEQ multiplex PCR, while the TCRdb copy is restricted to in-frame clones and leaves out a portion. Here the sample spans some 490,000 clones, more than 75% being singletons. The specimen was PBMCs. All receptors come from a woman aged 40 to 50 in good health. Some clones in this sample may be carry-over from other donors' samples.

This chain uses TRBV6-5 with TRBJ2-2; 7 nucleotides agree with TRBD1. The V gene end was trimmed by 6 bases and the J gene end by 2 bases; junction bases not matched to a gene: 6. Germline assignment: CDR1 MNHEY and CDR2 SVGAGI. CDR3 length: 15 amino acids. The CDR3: CASRIQGLNTGELFF. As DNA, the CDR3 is TGTGCCAGCAGAATACAGGGGTTAAACACCGGGGAGCTGTTTTTT.

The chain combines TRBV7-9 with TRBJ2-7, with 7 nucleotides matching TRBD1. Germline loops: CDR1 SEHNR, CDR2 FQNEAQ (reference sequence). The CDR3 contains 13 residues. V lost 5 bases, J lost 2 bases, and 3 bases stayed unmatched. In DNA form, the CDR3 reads TGTGCCAGCAGCCTACAGGGGACCTACGAGCAGTACTTC. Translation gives CASSLQGTYEQYF.

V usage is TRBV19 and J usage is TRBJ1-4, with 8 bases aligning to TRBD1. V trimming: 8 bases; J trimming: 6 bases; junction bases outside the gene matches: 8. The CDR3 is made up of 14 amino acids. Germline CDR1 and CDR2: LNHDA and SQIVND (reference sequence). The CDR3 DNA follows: TGTGCCAGTGAAAATACAGGGGGTGATGAAAAACTGTTTTTT. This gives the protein CASENTGGDEKLFF.

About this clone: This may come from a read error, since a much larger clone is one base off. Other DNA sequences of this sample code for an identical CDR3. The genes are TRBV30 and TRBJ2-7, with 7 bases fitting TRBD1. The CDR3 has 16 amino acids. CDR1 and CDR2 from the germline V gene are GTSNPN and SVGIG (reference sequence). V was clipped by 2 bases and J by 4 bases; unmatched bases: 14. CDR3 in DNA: TGTGCCTGGAGTCTCCCAGCAGGGGGAATGGGTTACGAGCAGTACTTC. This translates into CAWSLPAGGMGYEQYF. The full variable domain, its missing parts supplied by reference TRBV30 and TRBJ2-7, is SQTIHQWPATLVQPVGSPLSLECTVEGTSNPNLYWYRQAAGRGLQLLFYSVGIGQISSEVPQNLSASRPQDRQFILSSKKLLLSDSGFYLCAWSLPAGGMGYEQYFGPGTRLTVT.

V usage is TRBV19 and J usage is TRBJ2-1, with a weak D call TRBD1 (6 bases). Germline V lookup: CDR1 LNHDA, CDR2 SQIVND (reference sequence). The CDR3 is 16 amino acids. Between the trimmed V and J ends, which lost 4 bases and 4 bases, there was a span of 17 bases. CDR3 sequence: CASSTHTGSRYNEQFF. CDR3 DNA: TGTGCCAGTAGTACCCATACAGGGTCAAGGTACAATGAGCAGTTCTTC.

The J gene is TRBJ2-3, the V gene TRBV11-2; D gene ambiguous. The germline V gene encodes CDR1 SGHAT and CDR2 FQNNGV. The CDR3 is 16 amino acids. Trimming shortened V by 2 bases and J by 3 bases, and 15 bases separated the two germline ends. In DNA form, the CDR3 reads TGTGCCAGCAGCTTAAGTGGCGGATCTACAACAGATACGCAGTATTTT. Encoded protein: CASSLSGGSTTDTQYF.

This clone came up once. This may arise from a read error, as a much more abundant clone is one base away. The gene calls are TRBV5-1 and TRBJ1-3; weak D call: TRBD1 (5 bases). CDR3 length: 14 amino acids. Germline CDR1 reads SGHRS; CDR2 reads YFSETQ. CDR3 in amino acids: CAGSSGTLGNTIYF. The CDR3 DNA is TGCGCCGGCAGCTCCGGGACGCTTGGAAACACCATATATTTT.

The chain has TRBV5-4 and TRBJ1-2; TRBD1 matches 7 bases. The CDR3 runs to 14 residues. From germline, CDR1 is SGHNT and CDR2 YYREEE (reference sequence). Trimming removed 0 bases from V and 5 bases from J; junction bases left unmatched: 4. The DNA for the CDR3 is TGTGCCAGCAGCTTGGTGGGGGGACAGTATGGCTACACCTTC. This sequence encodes CASSLVGGQYGYTF.

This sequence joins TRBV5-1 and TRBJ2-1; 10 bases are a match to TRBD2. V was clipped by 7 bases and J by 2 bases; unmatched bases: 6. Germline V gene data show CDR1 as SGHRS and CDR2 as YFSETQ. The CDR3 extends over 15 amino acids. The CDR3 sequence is CASYPSGSAYNEQFF. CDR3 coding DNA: TGCGCCAGCTACCCTAGCGGGAGTGCCTACAATGAGCAGTTCTTC.

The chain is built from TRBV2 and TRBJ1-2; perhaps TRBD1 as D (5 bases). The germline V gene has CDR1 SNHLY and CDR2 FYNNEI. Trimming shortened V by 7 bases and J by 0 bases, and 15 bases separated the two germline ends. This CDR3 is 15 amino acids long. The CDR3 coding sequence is TGTGCCAGCAACCGACTGGGGGGTACTAACTATGGCTACACCTTC. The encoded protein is CASNRLGGTNYGYTF. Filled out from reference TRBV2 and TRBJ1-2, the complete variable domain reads EPEVTQTPSHQVTQMGQEVILRCVPISNHLYFYWYRQILGQKVEFLVSFYNNEISEKSEIFDDQFSVERPDGSNFTLKIRSTKLEDSAMYFCASNRLGGTNYGYTFGSGTRLTVV.

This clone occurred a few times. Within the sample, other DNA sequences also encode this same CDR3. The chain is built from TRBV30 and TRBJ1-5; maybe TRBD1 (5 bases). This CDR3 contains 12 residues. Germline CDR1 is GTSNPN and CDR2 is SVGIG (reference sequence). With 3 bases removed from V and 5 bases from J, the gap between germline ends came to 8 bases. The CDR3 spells CAWRGGDQPQHF. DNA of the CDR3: TGTGCCTGGAGGGGGGGTGATCAGCCCCAGCATTTT.

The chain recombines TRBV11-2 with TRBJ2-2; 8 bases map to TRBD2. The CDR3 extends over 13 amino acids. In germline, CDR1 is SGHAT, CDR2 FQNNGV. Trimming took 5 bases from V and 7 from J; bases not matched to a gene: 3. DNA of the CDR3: TGTGCCAGCAGCCCCGGGGGGGGCGGGGAGCTGTTTTTT. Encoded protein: CASSPGGGGELFF. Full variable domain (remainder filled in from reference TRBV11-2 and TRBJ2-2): EAGVAQSPRYKIIEKRQSVAFWCNPISGHATLYWYQQILGQGPKLLIQFQNNGVVDDSQLPKDRFSAERLKGVDSTLKIQPAKLEDSAVYLCASSPGGGGELFFGEGSRLTVL.

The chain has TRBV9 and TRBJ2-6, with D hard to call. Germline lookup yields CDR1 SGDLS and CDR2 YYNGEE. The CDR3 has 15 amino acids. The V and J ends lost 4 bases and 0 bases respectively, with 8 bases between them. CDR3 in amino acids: CASSPSASGANVLTF. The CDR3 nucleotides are TGTGCCAGCAGCCCCAGTGCCTCTGGGGCCAACGTCCTGACTTTC.

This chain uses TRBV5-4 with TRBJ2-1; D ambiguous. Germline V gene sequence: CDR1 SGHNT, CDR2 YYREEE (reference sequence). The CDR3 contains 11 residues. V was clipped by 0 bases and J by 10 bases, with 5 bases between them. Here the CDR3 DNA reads TGTGCCAGCAGCTTGGGTCTGGAGCAGTTCTTC. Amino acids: CASSLGLEQFF.

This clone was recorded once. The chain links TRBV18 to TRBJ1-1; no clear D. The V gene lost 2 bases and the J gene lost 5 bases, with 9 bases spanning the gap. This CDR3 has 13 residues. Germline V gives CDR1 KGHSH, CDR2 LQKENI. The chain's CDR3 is CASSPSPGTEAFF. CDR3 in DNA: TGTGCCAGCTCACCATCCCCCGGGACTGAAGCTTTCTTT.

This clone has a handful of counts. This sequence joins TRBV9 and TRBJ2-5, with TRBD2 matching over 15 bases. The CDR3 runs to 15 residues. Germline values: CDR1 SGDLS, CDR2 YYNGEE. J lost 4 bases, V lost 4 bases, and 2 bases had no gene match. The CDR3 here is CASSSGLAGGETQYF. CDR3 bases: TGTGCCAGCAGCTCGGGACTAGCGGGAGGAGAGACCCAGTACTTC. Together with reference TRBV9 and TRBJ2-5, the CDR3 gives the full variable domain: DSGVTQTPKHLITATGQRVTLRCSPRSGDLSVYWYQQSLDQGLQFLIQYYNGEERAKGNILERFSAQQFPDLHSELNLSSLELGDSALYFCASSSGLAGGETQYFGPGTRLLVL.

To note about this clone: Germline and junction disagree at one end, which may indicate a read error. The chain's CDR3 is CASSPQGGNTYEQYF. In DNA form, the CDR3 reads TGCGCCAGCAGCCCACAGGGGGGCAACACCTACGAGCAGTACTTC. The V and J genes are TRBV7-3 and TRBJ2-7; 8 positions agree with TRBD1. The CDR3 has 15 amino acids. Per the germline V gene, CDR1 is SGHTA and CDR2 is FQGTGA.

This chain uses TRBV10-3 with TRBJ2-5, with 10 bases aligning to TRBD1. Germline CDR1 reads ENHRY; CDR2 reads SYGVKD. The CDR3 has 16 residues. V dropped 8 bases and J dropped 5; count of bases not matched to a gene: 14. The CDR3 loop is CAISNRQGAGRETQYF. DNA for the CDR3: TGTGCCATCTCTAATAGACAGGGGGCCGGGAGGGAGACCCAGTACTTC.

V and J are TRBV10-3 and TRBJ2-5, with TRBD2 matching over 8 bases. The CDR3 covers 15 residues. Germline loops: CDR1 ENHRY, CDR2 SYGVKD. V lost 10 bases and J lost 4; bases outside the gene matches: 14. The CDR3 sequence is CATLPHSGGLETQYF. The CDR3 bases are TGTGCCACCCTACCTCACAGCGGGGGACTAGAGACCCAGTACTTC.